The 21 T cell receptor beta chains reported below all come from one sample, sequenced in a study of blood T cells in healthy people across ages. Sample-barcoded 5' priming and a J-beta primer mix drove a second PCR of 7 to 11 cycles. TCRdb processed the 5' RACE reads anew with MiXCR; each CDR3 protein has one entry. The data hold roughly 700,000 distinct CDR3 sequences, with 20% to 25% observed a single time. This sample was also put to use in a study of T cells of mothers and their children.

Sequencing used blood. These receptor sequences come from a boy between 10 and 17 years old in good health.

This chain connects TRBV6-5 to TRBJ2-7, with a weak D call TRBD2 (6 bases). CDR3 length equals 14 residues. CDR1 and CDR2 (germline): MNHEY, SVGAGI. V was shortened by 6 bases and J by 6 bases, with 18 bases between the two germline ends. CDR3 coding DNA: TGTGCCAGCAGCCCGGAGGGCTGGAAGGGCGAGCAGTACTTC. It is translated as CASSPEGWKGEQYF.

This chain uses TRBV20-1 with TRBJ2-1; 7 bases agree with TRBD1. The J call may be incorrect, as the DNA end agrees better with TRBJ2-7. The V gene's germline CDR1 is DFQATT and CDR2 SNEGSKA (reference sequence). The CDR3 is 13 amino acids. The CDR3 protein is CSAHRDSTYEQYF. The CDR3 DNA is TGCAGTGCGCACCGGGACAGTACCTACGAGCAGTACTTC.

The chain is built from TRBV6-5 and TRBJ2-3, with no clear D. The CDR3 has 15 residues. The germline gives CDR1 MNHEY, CDR2 SVGAGI. The V gene lost 6 bases and the J gene lost 1 base, with 14 bases spanning the gap. This CDR3 reads CASSPLSWGTDTQYF. The DNA for the CDR3 is TGTGCCAGCAGCCCGTTAAGTTGGGGCACAGATACGCAGTATTTT.

In its sample, this clonotype was seen a few times. The rearrangement uses TRBV6-1 and TRBJ1-1; D uncertain. Trimming removed 6 bases at V and 2 bases at J, with 13 bases between. CDR3 length equals 14 residues. Germline loops: CDR1 MNHNS, CDR2 SASEGT. In DNA form, the CDR3 reads TGTGCCAGCAGACCACGCCATATCAACACTGAAGCTTTCTTT. This gives the protein CASRPRHINTEAFF.

The V and J genes are TRBV27 and TRBJ1-1; D is ambiguous. Trimming left V 2 bases short and J 4 bases short, with 14 bases between. This CDR3 region has 15 residues. CDR1 and CDR2 (germline): MNHEY, SMNVEV (reference sequence). For the CDR3, the DNA is TGTGCCAGCAGTTTAAGCTTGGAGGGCGTCACTGAAGCTTTCTTT. The encoded protein is CASSLSLEGVTEAFF.

The chain combines TRBV11-2 with TRBJ2-7, with 7 bases aligning to TRBD2. Germline CDR1 and CDR2: SGHAT and FQNNGV. This CDR3 spans 16 amino acids. With V trimmed by 5 bases and J by 0 bases, 10 bases remained unmatched. CDR3 bases: TGTGCCAGCAGCCCGATAGCGGGCCGGAGCTCCTACGAGCAGTACTTC. This translates into CASSPIAGRSSYEQYF. The full variable domain, completed using reference TRBV11-2 and TRBJ2-7, is EAGVAQSPRYKIIEKRQSVAFWCNPISGHATLYWYQQILGQGPKLLIQFQNNGVVDDSQLPKDRFSAERLKGVDSTLKIQPAKLEDSAVYLCASSPIAGRSSYEQYFGPGTRLTVT.

This clonotype was seen a few times. The chain recombines TRBV12-3 or TRBV12-4 with TRBJ2-7; 8 bases align to TRBD1. The junction had 13 bases not matched to a gene; V was cut back by 6 bases and J by 9 bases. The CDR3 runs to 14 residues. CDR3 nucleotides: TGTGCCAGCAGCCCTGGACAGGGCACACATGTGCAGTACTTC. This encodes CASSPGQGTHVQYF.

The chain uses TRBV29-1 and TRBJ2-7; a weak D match, TRBD1 (6 bases). Trimming pared 4 bases from V and 5 bases from J, leaving 12 bases between. Germline loops: CDR1 SQVTM, CDR2 ANQGSEA. This CDR3 has 12 residues. The CDR3 DNA sequence: TGCAGCGTTGTTATGGGGGCCGACGAGCAGTACTTC. Translated: CSVVMGADEQYF.

On this clonotype itself: Compared with germline, one end of the junction differs, possibly owing to a read error. V usage is TRBV29-1 and J usage is TRBJ2-5; no clear D gene. The germline V gene encodes CDR1 SQVTM and CDR2 ANQGSEA. CDR3 length: 9 residues. The DNA of the CDR3 is TGCAGCGTTGATGACCAAGGGATCTTC. The encoded protein is CSVDDQGIF.

This clonotype came up a few times. The rearrangement links TRBV12-3 or TRBV12-4 to TRBJ1-6, with 9 positions matching TRBD1. CDR3 length equals 14 residues. V was clipped by 6 bases and J by 10 bases; unmatched bases: 7. CDR3 nucleotides: TGTGCCAGCAGCAGACAGGGGGGGAACTCACCCCTCCACTTT. The encoded protein is CASSRQGGNSPLHF.

Regarding this clonotype: This may arise from a read error, as a much more abundant clone is one base away. CDR3 sequence: CSAAGSTEAFF. In nucleotides, the CDR3 is TGCAGTGCTGCGGGGAGCACTGAAGCTTTCTTT. The chain couples TRBV20-1 to TRBJ1-1; no definite D call. The germline gives CDR1 DFQATT, CDR2 SNEGSKA (reference sequence). Trimming stripped 5 bases from V and 4 bases from J, with 8 bases between. The CDR3 runs 11 residues.

A single count supports this clonotype. V usage is TRBV4-1 and J usage is TRBJ2-7; TRBD2 matches 10 bases. The V and J ends lost 4 bases and 4 bases, in that order; junction bases with no gene match: 10. The germline CDR1 and CDR2 sequences are MGHRA and YSYEKL. The CDR3 length is 16 residues. The CDR3 protein is CASSREPGTSAYEQYF. The CDR3 DNA is TGCGCCAGCAGCCGAGAACCGGGGACTAGCGCTTACGAGCAGTACTTC.

This clonotype has only a few counts. The rearrangement uses TRBV20-1 and TRBJ1-4; D uncertain. In germline, CDR1 is DFQATT, CDR2 SNEGSKA (reference sequence). This CDR3 is built from 14 residues. With 3 bases removed from V and 3 bases from J, the gap between germline ends came to 11 bases. CDR3 in DNA: TGCAGTGCTAGGAACATTGGGGCTAATGAAAAACTGTTTTTT. Encoded protein: CSARNIGANEKLFF.

The sample holds a few counts of this clonotype. The rearrangement uses TRBV20-1 and TRBJ2-3, with 7 bases that match TRBD2. The germline CDR1 and CDR2 sequences are DFQATT and SNEGSKA (reference sequence). The CDR3 consists of 15 residues. With 5 bases clipped from V and 2 bases from J, the junction kept 10 bases outside the gene matches. The CDR3 protein is CSAGTTLSPTDTQYF. The CDR3 DNA sequence: TGCAGTGCTGGGACTACCTTATCCCCCACAGATACGCAGTATTTT.

The rearrangement uses TRBV27 and TRBJ2-7, with D possibly TRBD2 on 6 matching bases. The germline CDR1 and CDR2 sequences are MNHEY and SMNVEV (reference sequence). The CDR3 totals 13 residues. V was shortened by 6 bases and J by 2 bases, with 11 bases between the two germline ends. CDR3: CASRVGLAYEQYF. The CDR3 DNA reads as TGTGCCAGCAGGGTGGGACTGGCCTACGAGCAGTACTTC.

The gene calls are TRBV18 and TRBJ2-7; 7 positions agree with TRBD1. The CDR3 contains 14 residues. From germline, CDR1 is KGHSH and CDR2 LQKENI. V shed 3 bases, J shed 2 bases, and the junction held 4 bases outside the gene matches. The CDR3 nucleotides are TGTGCCAGCTCACCCGAGACAGGGCCCTACGAGCAGTACTTC. This sequence encodes CASSPETGPYEQYF.

As for this clonotype: A read error may account for a junction end that differs from germline. The rearrangement links TRBV6-2 or TRBV6-3 to TRBJ2-5; D assignment may be TRBD1 or TRBD2 (7 bases each). The closer fit of TRBJ2-1 to the DNA end suggests the J call may be wrong. The germline V gene has CDR1 MNHEY and CDR2 SVGEGT. CDR3 length: 15 residues. CDR3 residues: CASSSGRGGNNKQFF. Written as DNA, the CDR3 is TGTGCCAGCAGTAGCGGCAGGGGGGGTAACAATAAGCAGTTCTTC.

This chain links TRBV2 with TRBJ2-3; TRBD2 might be the D (5 bases). CDR3 length equals 15 residues. V was pared by 3 bases and J by 2 bases, with 12 bases between. Germline values: CDR1 SNHLY, CDR2 FYNNEI. The DNA of the CDR3 is TGTGCCAGCAGTGATGGAGGTGGAAACACAGATACGCAGTATTTT. Encoded protein: CASSDGGGNTDTQYF.

The J gene is TRBJ2-7, the V gene TRBV6-5; 9 bases fit TRBD2. V shed 6 bases and J 2 bases; nucleotides not matched to a gene: 8. The CDR3 extends over 15 amino acids. Germline values: CDR1 MNHEY, CDR2 SVGAGI. CDR3 sequence reads: CASSSETSGPYEQYF. The DNA of the CDR3 is TGTGCCAGCAGCTCGGAGACTAGCGGACCCTACGAGCAGTACTTC.

This clonotype has only a few counts. The chain joins TRBV10-1 to TRBJ2-5; 7 nucleotides agree with TRBD2. The V gene's germline CDR1 is WNHNN and CDR2 SYGVQD (reference sequence). Unmatched junction bases numbered 6, after V lost 3 bases and J lost 2 bases. The CDR3 totals 15 residues. CDR3 sequence (DNA): TGCGCCAGCAGTGAATCTGTCGGGAGGCAAGAGACCCAGTACTTC. Translated, it gives CASSESVGRQETQYF.

This rearrangement joins TRBV4-3 to TRBJ2-2; 12 bases match TRBD2. CDR1 LGHNA and CDR2 YSLEER come from the germline V gene. The junction had 6 bases not matched to a gene; V was cut back by 1 base and J by 9 bases. This CDR3 has 16 amino acids. CDR3 DNA: TGCGCCAGCAGCCAAGGGACTAGCGGGGTGAAGTGGGAGCTGTTTTTT. This encodes CASSQGTSGVKWELFF.